This paragraph covers one T cell receptor (beta chain) sequence. The CDR3 has 14 amino acids. Trimming took off 1 base at V and 4 bases at J, with 10 bases between the two ends. Per germline, CDR1 SEHNR and CDR2 FQNEAQ (reference sequence). This sample is drawn from a study of blood T cell repertoires in COVID-19. Across the whole study: Samples representing acute and convalescent COVID-19 were sourced from the United States, Italy and Spain.

Per the original data handling: Amplifying reference gene primers gave estimates of nucleated cell counts. Sequencing used immunoSEQ multiplex PCR; TCRdb keeps in-frame clones, though not all of them. That table is the source of V, J and clone size, and D and trimming were worked out from the DNA. This sample carries tens of thousands of clones, more than 90% of them seen once, and the ten largest clones take 2% to 2.5%. This chain uses TRBV7-9 with TRBJ2-5, with D tentatively TRBD1 (6 bases). The sequence was obtained from a man in his sixties with acute or convalescent COVID-19. Input material: peripheral blood. The CDR3 reads CASSLVGGSETQYF. The CDR3 nucleotides read TGTGCCAGCAGCTTAGTTGGGGGCTCAGAGACCCAGTACTTC.